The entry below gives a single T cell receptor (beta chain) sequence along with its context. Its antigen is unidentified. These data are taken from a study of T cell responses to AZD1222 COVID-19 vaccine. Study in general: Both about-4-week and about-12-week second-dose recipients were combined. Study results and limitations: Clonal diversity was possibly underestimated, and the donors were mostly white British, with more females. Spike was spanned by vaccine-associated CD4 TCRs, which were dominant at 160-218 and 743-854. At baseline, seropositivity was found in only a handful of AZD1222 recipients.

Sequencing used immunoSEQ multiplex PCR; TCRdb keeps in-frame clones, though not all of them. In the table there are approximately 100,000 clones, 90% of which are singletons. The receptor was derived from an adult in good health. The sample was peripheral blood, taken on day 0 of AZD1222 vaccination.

The CDR3 loop reads CASSNTLPGNTIYF. CDR3 nucleotide sequence: TGTGCCAGCAGCAACACTCTCCCAGGAAACACCATATATTTT. The chain is built from TRBV11-2 and TRBJ1-3; D is undetermined. Trimming left V 5 bases short and J 4 bases short, with 12 bases between. CDR1 and CDR2 (germline): SGHAT, FQNNGV. This CDR3 has 14 amino acids.